The 15 T cell receptor beta chains in this list originate from one sample, sequenced in a study of control samples from healthy donors and cancer patients. Sequencing was performed with immunoSEQ multiplex PCR; in TCRdb, only in-frame clones are kept and a portion is missing. The profile shows about 170,000 clones, 88% of them singletons. The material sequenced was blood. The receptors originated from a woman aged 25 to 39 in good health.

The chain is built from TRBV7-9 and TRBJ1-5; D is possibly TRBD1 (6 bases). Trimming removed 3 bases at V and 4 bases at J, with 7 bases between. CDR3 length equals 13 residues. The germline V gene has CDR1 SEHNR and CDR2 FQNEAQ (reference sequence). The CDR3, as DNA: TGTGCCAGCAGCTTGACAGGTAATCAGCCCCAGCATTTT. Translated, it gives CASSLTGNQPQHF.

The chain is built from TRBV11-1 and TRBJ1-2, with D unresolved. V was cut by 3 bases and J by 2 bases, with 4 bases left in between. The germline gives CDR1 SGHAT, CDR2 FQDESV (reference sequence). CDR3 length: 12 amino acids. This CDR3 reads CASSFRNYGYTF. In DNA form, the CDR3 reads TGTGCCAGCAGCTTTCGCAACTATGGCTACACCTTC.

Regarding this clone: Given the absence of the conserved phenylalanine or tryptophan at the CDR3 end, a read error is likely. The DNA is left out, because the CDR3 cannot be placed on it with certainty; the CDR3 is given as TCRdb lists it. This chain uses TRBV28 with TRBJ2-3; the table's D call TRBD1 went unverified against the DNA. The CDR3 is made up of 13 amino acids, end residues included. Germline V CDR1 and CDR2: MDHEN, SYDVKM. The CDR3 loop is CASSSPVGAQVSV.

The chain joins TRBV5-6 to TRBJ2-2; TRBD2 agrees at 14 bases. In germline, CDR1 is SGHDT, CDR2 YYEEEE. The CDR3 length is 16 residues. V was clipped by 4 bases and J by 3 bases; unmatched bases: 2. In DNA, the CDR3 is TGTGCCAGCAGCGTGGGACTAGCGGGAGACACCGGGGAGCTGTTTTTT. It specifies CASSVGLAGDTGELFF. Complete variable domain (other parts from reference TRBV5-6 and TRBJ2-2): DAGVTQSPTHLIKTRGQQVTLRCSPKSGHDTVSWYQQALGQGPQFIFQYYEEEERQRGNFPDRFSGHQFPNYSSELNVNALLLGDSALYLCASSVGLAGDTGELFFGEGSRLTVL.

The chain uses TRBV21-1 and TRBJ1-1; TRBD1 reflects the table's D call only, with no check against the DNA. TRBV21-1 is described as a pseudogene. This CDR3 has 14 amino acids. The CDR3 is CASINRDTNTEAFF. For the CDR3, the DNA is TGTGCCAGCATCAACCGGGACACGAACACTGAAGCTTTCTTT.

With respect to this clone: In the same sample, other DNA sequences code for this CDR3. This chain joins TRBV10-3 and TRBJ1-4, with 8 positions matching TRBD1. CDR1 is ENHRY, CDR2 SYGVKD, per germline. V shed 6 bases, J shed 8 bases, and the junction held 5 bases outside the gene matches. This CDR3 has 13 residues. CDR3 nucleotide sequence: TGTGCCATCAGCGGTGGACAGGGCGAAAAACTGTTTTTT. This encodes CAISGGQGEKLFF.

J is TRBJ1-2 and V is TRBV15, with TRBD1 matching 8 bases. The V gene end was trimmed by 2 bases and the J gene end by 6 bases; junction bases not matched to a gene: 17. The CDR3 covers 18 residues. Germline V CDR1 and CDR2: LNHNV, YYDKDF (reference sequence). The chain's CDR3 is CATSRRAQIGTGPNGYTF. The CDR3 DNA sequence: TGTGCCACCAGCAGACGAGCACAGATCGGGACAGGCCCGAATGGCTACACCTTC.

This chain uses TRBV5-5 with TRBJ2-7, with 12 positions matching TRBD2. CDR1 is SGHKS, CDR2 YYEKEE, per germline (reference sequence). The CDR3 totals 15 residues. V was pared by 4 bases and J by 4 bases, with 6 bases of the junction left unmatched. CDR3 amino acids: CASSDPTSGRYEQYF. CDR3 sequence (DNA): TGTGCCAGCAGCGACCCGACTAGCGGGAGATACGAGCAGTACTTC. Full variable domain (remainder filled in from reference TRBV5-5 and TRBJ2-7): DAGVTQSPTHLIKTRGQQVTLRCSPISGHKSVSWYQQVLGQGPQFIFQYYEKEERGRGNFPDRFSARQFPNYSSELNVNALLLGDSALYLCASSDPTSGRYEQYFGPGTRLTVT.

V is TRBV28 and J is TRBJ1-4; weak D call: TRBD1 (5 bases). CDR1 and CDR2 (germline): MDHEN, SYDVKM. V lost 5 bases and J 6 bases, leaving 10 bases between the germline ends. This CDR3 has 13 amino acids. For the CDR3, the DNA is TGTGCCAGCAGTGGGGGGGGGTATGAAAAACTGTTTTTT. It yields the protein CASSGGGYEKLFF.

The rearrangement uses TRBV11-2 and TRBJ2-3; D not resolved. CDR3 size: 14 residues. Germline loops: CDR1 SGHAT, CDR2 FQNNGV. The V end lost 1 base, the J end lost 1 base, and 6 bases lay between the germline ends. The CDR3 spells CASSLGVRTDTQYF. DNA of the CDR3: TGTGCCAGCAGCTTAGGAGTTCGCACAGATACGCAGTATTTT.

The chain has TRBV5-1 and TRBJ1-1; 7 nucleotides line up with TRBD1. V lost 4 bases, J lost 0 bases, and 6 bases stayed unmatched. The CDR3 is 15 amino acids. The V gene's germline CDR1 is SGHRS and CDR2 YFSETQ. CDR3 amino acids: CASSTRDSVNTEAFF. The CDR3 DNA is TGCGCCAGCAGCACCCGGGACAGCGTGAACACTGAAGCTTTCTTT.

This clone was observed a few times. The chain is built from TRBV1 and TRBJ2-3; TRBD2, the D gene given by the table, was not confirmed from the DNA. TRBV1 has pseudogene status. The CDR3 is 14 amino acids. The CDR3 loop reads CTTPTRGGTDTQYF. The CDR3 DNA sequence: TGCACCACCCCAACGCGGGGGGGCACAGATACGCAGTATTTT.

V and J are TRBV10-3 and TRBJ2-7; 11 nucleotides agree with TRBD2. Germline values: CDR1 ENHRY, CDR2 SYGVKD. With V trimmed by 6 bases and J by 4 bases, 11 bases remained unmatched. This CDR3 has 16 residues. CDR3 region: CAISRGASGGSYEQYF. CDR3 nucleotides: TGTGCCATCAGCCGGGGTGCTAGCGGGGGGAGTTACGAGCAGTACTTC.

The chain couples TRBV19 to TRBJ2-5; a possible D gene is TRBD2 (5 bases). There are 13 residues in the CDR3. The V gene's germline CDR1 is LNHDA and CDR2 SQIVND (reference sequence). V was trimmed by 6 bases and J by 2 bases, leaving 10 bases between them. CDR3 amino acids: CASRAGGQETQYF. The CDR3 region has the DNA TGTGCCAGTAGAGCCGGAGGACAAGAGACCCAGTACTTC. Filled out from reference TRBV19 and TRBJ2-5, the complete variable domain reads DGGITQSPKYLFRKEGQNVTLSCEQNLNHDAMYWYRQDPGQGLRLIYYSQIVNDFQKGDIAEGYSVSREKKESFPLTVTSAQKNPTAFYLCASRAGGQETQYFGPGTRLLVL.

The J gene is TRBJ1-1, the V gene TRBV2; 7 nucleotides align to TRBD1. Per germline, CDR1 SNHLY and CDR2 FYNNEI. CDR3 length: 15 residues. V trimming: 7 bases; J trimming: 1 base; junction bases outside the gene matches: 9. The CDR3 bases are TGTGCCAGCATGCGACTGGGACAGAAGAACACTGAAGCTTTCTTT. Encoded protein: CASMRLGQKNTEAFF.